The clone carrying this TCR beta chain was seen only a few times. What it recognizes is unknown. This specimen belongs to a study of T-cell reconstitution after alpha-beta-depleted transplantation in children. Study observations and caveats: Reported findings indicate that, about two months after transplant, alpha-beta T cells came from several hundred expanded clones, which were derived from non-depleted graft cells. A year had passed since transplant, and T-cell counts and diversity by then came mostly from newly produced T cells. The origin of high day-60 TCRbeta diversity in some patients lay in surviving recipient T cells and thymic progenitors.

The library targeted TCRbeta and was prepared with unique molecular identifiers. TCRdb itself ran the PCR reads through MiXCR, one entry per CDR3 protein. The data hold a few hundred thousand distinct CDR3 sequences, with about 16% observed a single time. V was shortened by 0 bases and J by 1 base, with 4 bases between the two germline ends. The germline gives CDR1 MNHEY, CDR2 SVGAGI. The CDR3 has 14 residues. V and J are TRBV6-5 and TRBJ1-5; D call uncertain. Sequenced material: PBMCs, mostly from graft donor cells, taken 360 days after TCRalphabeta/CD19-depleted stem cell transplant. The receptor was derived from a boy under two years old who had a stem cell transplant for Wiskott-Aldrich syndrome, so the T cells may come from the graft donor. The CDR3 here is CASSYSPSNQPQHF. Written as DNA, the CDR3 is TGTGCCAGCAGTTACTCGCCCAGCAATCAGCCCCAGCATTTT.